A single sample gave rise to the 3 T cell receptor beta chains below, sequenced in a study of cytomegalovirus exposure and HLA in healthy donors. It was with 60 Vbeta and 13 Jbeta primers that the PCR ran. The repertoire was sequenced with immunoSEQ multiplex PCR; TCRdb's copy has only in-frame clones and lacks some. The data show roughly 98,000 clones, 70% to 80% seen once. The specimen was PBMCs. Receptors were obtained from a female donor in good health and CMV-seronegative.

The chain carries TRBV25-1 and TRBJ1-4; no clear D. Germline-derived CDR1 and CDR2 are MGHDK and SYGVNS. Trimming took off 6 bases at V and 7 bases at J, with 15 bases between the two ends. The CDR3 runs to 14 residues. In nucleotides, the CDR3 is TGTGCCAGCAGAGACTGGGAGTCGGGTGAAAAACTGTTTTTT. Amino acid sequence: CASRDWESGEKLFF.

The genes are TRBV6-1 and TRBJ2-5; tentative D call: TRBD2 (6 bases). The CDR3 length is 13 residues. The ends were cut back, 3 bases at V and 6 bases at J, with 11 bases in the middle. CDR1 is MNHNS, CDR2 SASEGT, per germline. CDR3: CASSDGGLKTQYF. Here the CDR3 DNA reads TGTGCCAGCAGTGATGGAGGGTTGAAGACCCAGTACTTC.

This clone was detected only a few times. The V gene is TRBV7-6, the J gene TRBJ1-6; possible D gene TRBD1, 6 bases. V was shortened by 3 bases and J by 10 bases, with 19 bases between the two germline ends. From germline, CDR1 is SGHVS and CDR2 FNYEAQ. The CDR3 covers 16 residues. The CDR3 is CASSLRTGPVWSPLHF. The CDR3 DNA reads TGTGCCAGCAGCTTGCGTACAGGGCCAGTGTGGTCACCCCTCCACTTT.